This T cell receptor (beta chain) came from a study of cytomegalovirus exposure and HLA in healthy donors. Study observations and caveats: Likely technical artifact: a cluster of highly shared sequence variants. In vitro, three CMV-associated chains proved specific for CMV antigens. TCR beta chain V- and J-gene trimming was linked, in a later analysis, to a missense variant in DCLRE1C. Being productive about 90% or about 30% of the time was typical of most TCR beta V segments in an earlier analysis.

Amplification used 60 Vbeta primers and 13 Jbeta primers. The assay was immunoSEQ multiplex PCR, and TCRdb's table has in-frame clones only and misses some. The table has about 190,000 clones, around 83% seen once; the top ten hold roughly 0.73%. In regard to this clone: Antigen: not known.

Germline CDR1 and CDR2: LGHNT and FRNRAP. The CDR3 is 19 amino acids. V lost 5 bases, J lost 0 bases, and 25 bases lay in between. The material sequenced was PBMCs. This receptor was taken from a woman aged 18-35 years in good health and CMV-seronegative. The chain couples TRBV12-5 to TRBJ1-2, with D perhaps matching TRBD1 (5 bases). The CDR3 protein is CASGLPGRDSQITNYGYTF. The DNA of the CDR3 is TGTGCTAGTGGTCTCCCCGGGAGGGACTCTCAAATAACTAACTATGGCTACACCTTC.